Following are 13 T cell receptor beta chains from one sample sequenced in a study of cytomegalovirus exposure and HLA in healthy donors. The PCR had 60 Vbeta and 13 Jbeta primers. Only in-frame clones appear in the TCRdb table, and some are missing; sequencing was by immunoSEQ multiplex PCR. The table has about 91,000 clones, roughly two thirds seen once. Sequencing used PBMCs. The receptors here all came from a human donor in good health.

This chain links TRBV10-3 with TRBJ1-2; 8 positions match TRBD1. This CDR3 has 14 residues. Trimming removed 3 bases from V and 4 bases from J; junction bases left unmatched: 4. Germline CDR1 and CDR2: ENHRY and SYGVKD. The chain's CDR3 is CAISEQGGSYGYTF. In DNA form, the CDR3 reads TGTGCCATCAGTGAACAGGGGGGAAGCTATGGCTACACCTTC.

Written as DNA, the CDR3 is TGCGCCAGCAGCCAAGAAAGTACAGGGGCTTACTATGGCTACACCTTC. Translated: CASSQESTGAYYGYTF. The gene calls are TRBV4-3 and TRBJ1-2; 7 bases fit TRBD1. Trimming at V came to 0 bases and at J to 3 bases, leaving 7 bases not matched to a gene. From germline, CDR1 is LGHNA and CDR2 YSLEER. CDR3 size: 16 residues.

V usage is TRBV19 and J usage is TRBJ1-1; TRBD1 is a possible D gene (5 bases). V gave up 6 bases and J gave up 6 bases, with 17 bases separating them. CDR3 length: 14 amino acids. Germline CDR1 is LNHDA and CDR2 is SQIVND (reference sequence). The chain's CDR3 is CASSFTQDRAEAFF. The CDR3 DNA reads TGTGCCAGTAGCTTTACACAGGATCGGGCTGAAGCTTTCTTT.

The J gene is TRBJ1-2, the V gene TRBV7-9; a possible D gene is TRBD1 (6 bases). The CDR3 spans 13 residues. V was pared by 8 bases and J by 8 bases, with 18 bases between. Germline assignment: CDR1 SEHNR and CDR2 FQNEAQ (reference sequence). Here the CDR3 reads CASRSGGAQGYTF. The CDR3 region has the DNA TGTGCCAGCCGATCTGGGGGGGCGCAAGGCTACACCTTC.

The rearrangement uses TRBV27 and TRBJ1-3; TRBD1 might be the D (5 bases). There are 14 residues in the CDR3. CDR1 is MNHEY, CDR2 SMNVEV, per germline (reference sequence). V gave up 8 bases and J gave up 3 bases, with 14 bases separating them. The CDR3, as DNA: TGTGCCAGCGGACCCCAGGGTAGTGGAAACACCATATATTTT. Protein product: CASGPQGSGNTIYF.

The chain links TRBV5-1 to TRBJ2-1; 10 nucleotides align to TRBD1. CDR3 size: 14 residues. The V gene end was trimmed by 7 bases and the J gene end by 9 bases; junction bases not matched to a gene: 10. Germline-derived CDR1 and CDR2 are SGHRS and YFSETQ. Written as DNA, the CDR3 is TGCGCCAGCGGATCCGACAGGGGGCAGGTTGAGCAGTTCTTC. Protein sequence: CASGSDRGQVEQFF. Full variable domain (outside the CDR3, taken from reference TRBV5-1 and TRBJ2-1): KAGVTQTPRYLIKTRGQQVTLSCSPISGHRSVSWYQQTPGQGLQFLFEYFSETQRNKGNFPGRFSGRQFSNSRSEMNVSTLELGDSALYLCASGSDRGQVEQFFGPGTRLTVL.

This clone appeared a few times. CDR3 protein: CASSVSGPSWETQYF. CDR3 bases: TGTGCCAGCAGTGTATCTGGGCCGAGCTGGGAGACCCAGTACTTC. The chain is built from TRBV2 and TRBJ2-5; D is uncertain. The V end was cut by 4 bases, the J end by 5 bases, with 17 bases between. The CDR3 runs 15 residues. CDR1 SNHLY and CDR2 FYNNEI come from the germline V gene. Filled out from reference TRBV2 and TRBJ2-5, the complete variable domain reads EPEVTQTPSHQVTQMGQEVILRCVPISNHLYFYWYRQILGQKVEFLVSFYNNEISEKSEIFDDQFSVERPDGSNFTLKIRSTKLEDSAMYFCASSVSGPSWETQYFGPGTRLLVL.

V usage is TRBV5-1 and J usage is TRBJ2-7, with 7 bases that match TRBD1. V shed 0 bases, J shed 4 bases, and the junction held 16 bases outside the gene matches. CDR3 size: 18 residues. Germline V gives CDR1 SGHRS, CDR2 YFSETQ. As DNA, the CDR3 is TGCGCCAGCAGCTTGGGGTTACAGGGGACCGAGGAGGCATACGAGCAGTACTTC. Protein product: CASSLGLQGTEEAYEQYF.

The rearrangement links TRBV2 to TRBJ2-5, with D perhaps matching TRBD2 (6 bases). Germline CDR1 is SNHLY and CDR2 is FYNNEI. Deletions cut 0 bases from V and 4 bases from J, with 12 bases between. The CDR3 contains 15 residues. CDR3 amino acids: CASSEAGVAAETQYF. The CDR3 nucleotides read TGTGCCAGCAGTGAAGCGGGTGTAGCGGCAGAGACCCAGTACTTC.

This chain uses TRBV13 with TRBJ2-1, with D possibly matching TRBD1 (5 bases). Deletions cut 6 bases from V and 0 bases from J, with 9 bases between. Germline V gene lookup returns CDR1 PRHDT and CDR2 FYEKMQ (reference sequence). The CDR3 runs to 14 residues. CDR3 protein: CASSLDSSYNEQFF. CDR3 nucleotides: TGTGCCAGCAGTCTAGACAGCTCCTACAATGAGCAGTTCTTC.

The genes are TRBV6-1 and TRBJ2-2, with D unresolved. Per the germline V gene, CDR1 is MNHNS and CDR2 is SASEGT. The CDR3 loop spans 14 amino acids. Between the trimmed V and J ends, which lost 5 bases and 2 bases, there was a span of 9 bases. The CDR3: CASSLGPNTGELFF. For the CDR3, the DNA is TGTGCCAGCAGTCTCGGTCCCAACACCGGGGAGCTGTTTTTT.

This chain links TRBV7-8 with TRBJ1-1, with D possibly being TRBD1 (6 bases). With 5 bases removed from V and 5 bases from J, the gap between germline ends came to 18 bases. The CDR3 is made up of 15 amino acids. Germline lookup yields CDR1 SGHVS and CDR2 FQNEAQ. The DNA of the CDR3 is TGTGCCAGCAGCCATATTGACAGGTGGAGAACTGAAGCTTTCTTT. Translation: CASSHIDRWRTEAFF.

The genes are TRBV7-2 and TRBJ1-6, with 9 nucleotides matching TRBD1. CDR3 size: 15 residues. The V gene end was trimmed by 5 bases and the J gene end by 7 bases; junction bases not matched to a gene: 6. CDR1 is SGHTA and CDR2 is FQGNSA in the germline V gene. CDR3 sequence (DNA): TGTGCCAGCAGCGGCATCGGGACAGGGAATTCACCCCTCCACTTT. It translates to CASSGIGTGNSPLHF.